This record covers a single TCR beta chain. Its target is unknown. Assay: immunoSEQ multiplex PCR; the TCRdb copy retains only in-frame clones and omits some. The profile covers 30,000 to 40,000 clones, with approximately 78% appearing a single time and approximately 2.7% taken by the ten largest. These data belong to a study of T cells in narcolepsy. General study results and limits: Comparing one patient's CSF and blood CD4+ clonotypes highlighted HCRT- and TRIB2-specific autoreactive clonotypes. Blood of same and different patients, but not healthy controls, reportedly held recurring autoreactive clonotypes.

The sequenced sample was CD45RA- memory CD4+ T cells from PBMCs. The origin of this receptor is a human donor with narcolepsy.

CDR3 loop: CASSLIKVYQETQYF. The CDR3 nucleotides read TGTGCCAGCAGCTTAATAAAGGTTTACCAAGAGACCCAGTACTTC. The chain combines TRBV11-2 with TRBJ2-5; D is unresolved. Trimming pared 2 bases from V and 0 bases from J, leaving 10 bases between. CDR1 is SGHAT and CDR2 is FQNNGV in the germline V gene. This CDR3 is built from 15 residues.